Each of the 8 T cell receptor beta chains below was sequenced from the same sample in a study of beta chain features in type 1 diabetes. Of the isolated RNA, all was reverse transcribed, and so the sequenced material was expressed TCRB transcripts. Libraries were prepared by immunoSEQ multiplex PCR; TCRdb keeps only in-frame clonotypes and omits some of them. In the table there are fewer than 900,000 clones, roughly a sixth of which are singletons. The sample comprised naive CD4+ T cells from blood. These receptors all come from a woman aged 18-35 years in good health.

This clone has just a few counts. This sequence joins TRBV6-5 and TRBJ2-5; 7 bases fit TRBD1. This CDR3 contains 15 residues. Per germline, CDR1 MNHEY and CDR2 SVGAGI. V lost 5 bases to trimming and J lost 4 bases; unmatched junction nucleotides: 10. This CDR3 reads CASSPQRDSSETQYF. The CDR3 nucleotides are TGTGCCAGCAGTCCCCAAAGGGACAGTTCAGAGACCCAGTACTTC.

The genes are TRBV5-1 and TRBJ1-4, with D hard to call. Germline V gene sequence: CDR1 SGHRS, CDR2 YFSETQ. V was shortened by 4 bases and J by 1 base, with 11 bases between the two germline ends. The CDR3 is made up of 15 amino acids. DNA for the CDR3: TGCGCCAGCAGCCTAAACACCGTAACTAATGAAAAACTGTTTTTT. It translates to CASSLNTVTNEKLFF.

This clone has just a few counts. The rearrangement joins TRBV7-2 to TRBJ2-3; D possibly uses TRBD1 or TRBD2 (5 bases each). Germline V lookup: CDR1 SGHTA, CDR2 FQGNSA. Trimming stripped 5 bases from V and 6 bases from J, with 24 bases between. The CDR3 is made up of 17 amino acids. The CDR3, as DNA: TGTGCCAGCAGCCAAGTGCGGGCCGGTGGGGCTCAGGATACGCAGTATTTT. This gives the protein CASSQVRAGGAQDTQYF.

The genes are TRBV19 and TRBJ1-2; possibly TRBD1 for D (5 bases). The V gene's germline CDR1 is LNHDA and CDR2 SQIVND (reference sequence). The CDR3 contains 14 residues. Trimming shortened V by 1 base and J by 5 bases, and 11 bases separated the two germline ends. CDR3 DNA sequence: TGTGCCAGTAGTATAGCGGCAGGGCCGTATGGCTACACCTTC. This sequence encodes CASSIAAGPYGYTF. Full variable domain (missing parts from reference TRBV19 and TRBJ1-2): DGGITQSPKYLFRKEGQNVTLSCEQNLNHDAMYWYRQDPGQGLRLIYYSQIVNDFQKGDIAEGYSVSREKKESFPLTVTSAQKNPTAFYLCASSIAAGPYGYTFGSGTRLTVV.

A few counts support this clone. This chain joins TRBV4-3 and TRBJ2-3; D remains unclear. CDR1 and CDR2 (germline): LGHNA, YSLEER. The CDR3 loop spans 11 amino acids. Deletions cut 4 bases from V and 7 bases from J, with 6 bases between. The CDR3 coding sequence is TGCGCCAGCAGCCGTTTGAATACGCAGTATTTT. This codes for CASSRLNTQYF.

The chain links TRBV20-1 to TRBJ1-1; TRBD1 is a possible D gene (5 bases). Per germline, CDR1 DFQATT and CDR2 SNEGSKA (reference sequence). The CDR3 has 11 residues. V lost 6 bases and J lost 3, with 8 bases in between. CDR3 sequence (DNA): TGCAGTGCGGGGGGACACACTGAAGCTTTCTTT. This codes for CSAGGHTEAFF.

There are a few counts of this clone. This chain links TRBV10-3 with TRBJ1-1; TRBD1 is a possible D gene (5 bases). In germline, CDR1 is ENHRY, CDR2 SYGVKD. The CDR3 is 15 amino acids. The ends were cut back, 3 bases at V and 5 bases at J, with 16 bases in the middle. The CDR3 bases are TGTGCCATCAGTGATGTAGGAGGGCAGGGTACTGAAGCTTTCTTT. This gives the protein CAISDVGGQGTEAFF.

This clone was counted between two and nine times. This chain connects TRBV19 to TRBJ2-3; tentatively, D is TRBD1 or TRBD2 (6 bases each). Germline values: CDR1 LNHDA, CDR2 SQIVND (reference sequence). Trimming took 9 bases from V and 3 from J, leaving 13 bases between them. The CDR3 contains 13 residues. The CDR3 loop reads CASSGGLTDTQYF. The CDR3 bases are TGTGCCAGCTCCGGGGGCCTAACAGATACGCAGTATTTT.